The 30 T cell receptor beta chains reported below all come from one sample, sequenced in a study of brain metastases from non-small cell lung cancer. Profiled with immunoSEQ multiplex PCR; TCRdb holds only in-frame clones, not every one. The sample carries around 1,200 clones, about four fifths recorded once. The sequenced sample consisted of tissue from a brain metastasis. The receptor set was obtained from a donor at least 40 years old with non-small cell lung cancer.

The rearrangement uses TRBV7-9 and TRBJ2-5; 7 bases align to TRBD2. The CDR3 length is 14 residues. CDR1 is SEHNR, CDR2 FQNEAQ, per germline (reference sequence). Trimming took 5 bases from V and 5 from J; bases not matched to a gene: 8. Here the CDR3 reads CASSLGTNKETQYF. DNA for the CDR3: TGTGCCAGCAGCCTCGGGACTAACAAGGAGACCCAGTACTTC.

The CDR3: CASSPRSNYGYTF. CDR3 in DNA: TGTGCCAGCAGCCCGAGGTCTAACTATGGCTACACCTTC. This chain connects TRBV5-6 to TRBJ1-2, with D unclear. The CDR3 consists of 13 residues. Trimming removed 4 bases from V and 0 bases from J, with 7 bases in between. CDR1 and CDR2 (germline): SGHDT, YYEEEE.

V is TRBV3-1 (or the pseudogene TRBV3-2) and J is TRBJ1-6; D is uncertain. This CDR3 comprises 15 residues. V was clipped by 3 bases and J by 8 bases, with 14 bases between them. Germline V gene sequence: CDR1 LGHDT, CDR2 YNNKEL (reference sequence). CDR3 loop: CASSQVVLGDSPLHF. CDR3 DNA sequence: TGTGCCAGCAGCCAGGTAGTGCTTGGGGATTCACCCCTCCACTTT.

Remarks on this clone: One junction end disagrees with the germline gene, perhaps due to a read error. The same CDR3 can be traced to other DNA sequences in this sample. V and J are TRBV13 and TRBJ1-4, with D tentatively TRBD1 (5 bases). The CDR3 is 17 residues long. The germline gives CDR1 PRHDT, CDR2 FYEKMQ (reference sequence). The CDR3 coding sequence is TGTGCCAGCAGCTTACGGCAGGGCGCGCGAACTAATGAAAAATTGTTTTTT. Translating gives CASSLRQGARTNEKLFF.

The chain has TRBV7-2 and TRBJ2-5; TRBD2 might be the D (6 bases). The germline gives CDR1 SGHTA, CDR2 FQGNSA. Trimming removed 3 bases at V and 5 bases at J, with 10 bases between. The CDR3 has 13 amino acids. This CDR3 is CASSFWGVETQYF. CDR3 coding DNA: TGTGCCAGCAGCTTCTGGGGGGTGGAGACCCAGTACTTC. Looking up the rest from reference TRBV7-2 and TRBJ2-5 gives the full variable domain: GAGVSQSPSNKVTEKGKDVELRCDPISGHTALYWYRQSLGQGLEFLIYFQGNSAPDKSGLPSDRFSAERTGGSVSTLTIQRTQQEDSAVYLCASSFWGVETQYFGPGTRLLVL.

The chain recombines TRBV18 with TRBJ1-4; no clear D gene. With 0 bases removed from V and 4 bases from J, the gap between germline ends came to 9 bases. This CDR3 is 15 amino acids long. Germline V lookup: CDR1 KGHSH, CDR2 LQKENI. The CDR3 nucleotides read TGTGCCAGCTCACCACCGGGCGGGAGTAATGAAAAACTGTTTTTT. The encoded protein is CASSPPGGSNEKLFF.

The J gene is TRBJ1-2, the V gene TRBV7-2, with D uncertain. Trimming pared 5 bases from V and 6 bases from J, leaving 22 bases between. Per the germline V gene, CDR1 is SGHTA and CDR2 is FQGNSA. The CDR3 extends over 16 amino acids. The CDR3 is CASSQRAGRFGDGYTF. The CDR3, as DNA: TGTGCCAGCAGCCAGCGTGCAGGTCGATTTGGGGATGGCTACACCTTC.

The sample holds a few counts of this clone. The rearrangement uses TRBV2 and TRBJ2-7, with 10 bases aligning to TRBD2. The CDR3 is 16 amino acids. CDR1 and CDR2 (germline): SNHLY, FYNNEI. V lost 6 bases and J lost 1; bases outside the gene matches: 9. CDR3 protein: CASRGRSGGLSYEQYF. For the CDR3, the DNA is TGTGCCAGCAGGGGACGTAGCGGGGGGCTTTCCTACGAGCAGTACTTC.

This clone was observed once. CDR3 amino acids: CASSLIGLNYGYTF. For the CDR3, the DNA is TGTGCCAGCAGTTTAATTGGCCTTAACTATGGCTACACCTTC. V gene TRBV28 combines with J gene TRBJ1-2; unclear D gene. Germline V lookup: CDR1 MDHEN, CDR2 SYDVKM. This CDR3 spans 14 amino acids. V shed 2 bases and J shed 1 base, with 8 bases lying between them.

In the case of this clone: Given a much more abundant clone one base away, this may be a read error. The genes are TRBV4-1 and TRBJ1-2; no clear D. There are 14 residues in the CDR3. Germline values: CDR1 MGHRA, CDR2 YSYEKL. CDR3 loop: CASNQDHRGYGYTF. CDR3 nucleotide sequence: TGCGCCAGCAACCAAGACCACAGAGGCTATGGCTACACCTTC.

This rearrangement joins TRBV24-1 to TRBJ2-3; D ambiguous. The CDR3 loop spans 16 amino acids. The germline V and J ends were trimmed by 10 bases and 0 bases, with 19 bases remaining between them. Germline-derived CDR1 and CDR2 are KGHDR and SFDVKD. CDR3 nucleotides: TGTGCCACAGCTCCCCAAGGCCAGAGTAGCACAGATACGCAGTATTTT. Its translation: CATAPQGQSSTDTQYF.

CDR3 sequence reads: CSVNDGTPSRTQYF. The CDR3 nucleotides read TGCAGCGTGAATGACGGGACTCCCAGTAGAACGCAGTATTTT. V is TRBV29-1 and J is TRBJ2-3, with D maybe TRBD2 (6 bases). Germline loops: CDR1 SQVTM, CDR2 ANQGSEA. The CDR3 extends over 14 amino acids. Trimming left V 6 bases short and J 9 bases short, with 22 bases between.

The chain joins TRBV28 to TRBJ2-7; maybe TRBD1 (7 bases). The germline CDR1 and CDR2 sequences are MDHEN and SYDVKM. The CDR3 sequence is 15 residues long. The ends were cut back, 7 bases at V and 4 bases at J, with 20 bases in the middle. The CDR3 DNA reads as TGTGCCAGCATCCAGGGGGGCGAGGGCGGGTACGAGCAGTACTTC. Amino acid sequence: CASIQGGEGGYEQYF.

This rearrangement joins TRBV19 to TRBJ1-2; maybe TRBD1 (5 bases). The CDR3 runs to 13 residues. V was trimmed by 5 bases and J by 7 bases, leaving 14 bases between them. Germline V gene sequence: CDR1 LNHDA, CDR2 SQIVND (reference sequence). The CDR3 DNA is TGTGCCAGTAGTTTCGGGGGGATGCGTGGCTACACCTTC. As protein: CASSFGGMRGYTF.

The CDR3 is CASGQGNTEAFF. The DNA of the CDR3 is TGCGCCAGCGGGCAGGGGAACACTGAAGCTTTCTTT. The chain joins TRBV5-1 to TRBJ1-1; a weak D match, TRBD1 (5 bases). CDR1 is SGHRS, CDR2 YFSETQ, per germline. CDR3 size: 12 residues. Trimming pared 7 bases from V and 1 base from J, leaving 8 bases between.

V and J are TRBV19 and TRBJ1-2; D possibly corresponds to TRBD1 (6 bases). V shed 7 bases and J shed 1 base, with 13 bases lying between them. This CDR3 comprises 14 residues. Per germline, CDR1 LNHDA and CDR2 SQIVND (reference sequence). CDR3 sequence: CASIKPGVNYGYTF. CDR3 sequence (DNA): TGTGCCAGTATCAAACCAGGGGTTAACTATGGCTACACCTTC.

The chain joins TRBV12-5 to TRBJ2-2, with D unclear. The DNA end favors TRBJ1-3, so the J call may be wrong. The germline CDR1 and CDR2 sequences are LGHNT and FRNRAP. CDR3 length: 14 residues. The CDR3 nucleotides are TGTGCTAGTGGCATGGACGGCTCTGGAAACACCATATATTTT. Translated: CASGMDGSGNTIYF.

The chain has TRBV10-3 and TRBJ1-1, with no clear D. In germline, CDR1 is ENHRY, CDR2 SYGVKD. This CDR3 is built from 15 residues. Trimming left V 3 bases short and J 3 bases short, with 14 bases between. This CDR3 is CAISDLNAGDTEAFF. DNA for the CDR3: TGTGCCATCAGTGACCTGAATGCTGGGGACACTGAAGCTTTCTTT.

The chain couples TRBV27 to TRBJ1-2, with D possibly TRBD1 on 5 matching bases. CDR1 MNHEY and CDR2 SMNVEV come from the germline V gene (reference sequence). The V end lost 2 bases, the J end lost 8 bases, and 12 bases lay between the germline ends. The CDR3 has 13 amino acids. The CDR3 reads CASSLGARGGYTF. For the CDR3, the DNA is TGTGCCAGCAGTTTAGGGGCGAGAGGCGGCTACACCTTC.

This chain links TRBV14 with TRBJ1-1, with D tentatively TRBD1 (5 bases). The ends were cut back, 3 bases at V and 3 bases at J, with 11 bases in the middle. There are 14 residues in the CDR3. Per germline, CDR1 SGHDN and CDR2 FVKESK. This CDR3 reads CASSQGEMYTEAFF. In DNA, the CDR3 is TGTGCCAGCAGCCAGGGGGAAATGTACACTGAAGCTTTCTTT.

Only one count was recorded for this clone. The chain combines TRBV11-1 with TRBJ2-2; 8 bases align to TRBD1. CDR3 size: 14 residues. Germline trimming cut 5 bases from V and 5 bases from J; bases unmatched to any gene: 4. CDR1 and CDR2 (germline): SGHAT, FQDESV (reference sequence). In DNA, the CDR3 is TGTGCCAGCAGCACAAGACAGGGGACCGGGGAGCTGTTTTTT. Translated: CASSTRQGTGELFF.

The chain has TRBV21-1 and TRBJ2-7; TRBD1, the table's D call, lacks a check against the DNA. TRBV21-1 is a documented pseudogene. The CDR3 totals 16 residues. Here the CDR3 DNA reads TGTGCCAGCAGCAAAGACCCCCGGGACAGCAGCTACGAGCAGTACTTC. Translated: CASSKDPRDSSYEQYF.

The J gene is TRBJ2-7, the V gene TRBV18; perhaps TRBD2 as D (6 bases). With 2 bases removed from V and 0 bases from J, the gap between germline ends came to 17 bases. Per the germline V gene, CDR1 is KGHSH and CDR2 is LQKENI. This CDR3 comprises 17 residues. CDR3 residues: CASSPTFSGLFSYEQYF. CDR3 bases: TGTGCCAGCTCACCAACTTTTTCGGGACTTTTCTCCTACGAGCAGTACTTC.

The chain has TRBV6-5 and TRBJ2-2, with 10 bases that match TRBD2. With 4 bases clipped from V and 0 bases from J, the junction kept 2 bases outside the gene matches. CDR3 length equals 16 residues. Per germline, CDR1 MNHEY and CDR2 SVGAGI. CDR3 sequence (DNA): TGTGCCAGCAGTTCTCTAGCGGGGGCGAACACCGGGGAGCTGTTTTTT. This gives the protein CASSSLAGANTGELFF.

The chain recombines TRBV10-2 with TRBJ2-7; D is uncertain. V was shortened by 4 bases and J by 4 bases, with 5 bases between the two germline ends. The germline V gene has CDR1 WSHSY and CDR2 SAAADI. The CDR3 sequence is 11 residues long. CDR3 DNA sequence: TGCGCCAGCAGTGTACAGTACGAGCAGTACTTC. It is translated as CASSVQYEQYF.

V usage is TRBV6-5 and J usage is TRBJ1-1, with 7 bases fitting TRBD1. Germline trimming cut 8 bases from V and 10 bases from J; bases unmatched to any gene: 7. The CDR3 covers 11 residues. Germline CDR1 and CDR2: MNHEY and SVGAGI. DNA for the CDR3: TGTGCCAGCGGTACAGGGGTGGGAGCTTTCTTT. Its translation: CASGTGVGAFF.

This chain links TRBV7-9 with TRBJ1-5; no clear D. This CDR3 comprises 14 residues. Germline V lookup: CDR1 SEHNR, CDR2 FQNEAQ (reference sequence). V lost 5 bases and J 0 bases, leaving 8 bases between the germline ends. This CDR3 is CASSPDGSNQPQHF. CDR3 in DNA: TGTGCCAGCAGCCCGGACGGTAGCAATCAGCCCCAGCATTTT.

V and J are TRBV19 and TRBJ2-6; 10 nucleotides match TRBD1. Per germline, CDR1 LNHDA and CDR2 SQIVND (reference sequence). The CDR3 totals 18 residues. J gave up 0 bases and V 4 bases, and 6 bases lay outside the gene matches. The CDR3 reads CASSTTTGGNSGANVLTF. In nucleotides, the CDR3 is TGTGCCAGTAGTACAACGACAGGGGGCAACTCTGGGGCCAACGTCCTGACTTTC.

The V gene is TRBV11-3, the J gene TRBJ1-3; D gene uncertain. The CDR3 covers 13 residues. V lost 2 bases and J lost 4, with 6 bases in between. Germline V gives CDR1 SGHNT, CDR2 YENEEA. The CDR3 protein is CASSLPGGNTIYF. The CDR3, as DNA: TGTGCCAGCAGCTTACCAGGCGGAAACACCATATATTTT. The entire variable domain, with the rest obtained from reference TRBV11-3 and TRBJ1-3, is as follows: EAGVVQSPRYKIIEKKQPVAFWCNPISGHNTLYWYLQNLGQGPELLIRYENEEAVDDSQLPKDRFSAERLKGVDSTLKIQPAELGDSAVYLCASSLPGGNTIYFGEGSWLTVV.

The CDR3 coding sequence is TGTGCCAGCAGCGGGACAGGGGAATCGTACGAGCAGTACTTC. This codes for CASSGTGESYEQYF. The rearrangement uses TRBV7-9 and TRBJ2-7; 10 positions agree with TRBD1. The J segment lost 4 bases and the V segment lost 5 bases, leaving 5 bases of the junction unmatched. Germline V lookup: CDR1 SEHNR, CDR2 FQNEAQ (reference sequence). The CDR3 is 14 residues long.